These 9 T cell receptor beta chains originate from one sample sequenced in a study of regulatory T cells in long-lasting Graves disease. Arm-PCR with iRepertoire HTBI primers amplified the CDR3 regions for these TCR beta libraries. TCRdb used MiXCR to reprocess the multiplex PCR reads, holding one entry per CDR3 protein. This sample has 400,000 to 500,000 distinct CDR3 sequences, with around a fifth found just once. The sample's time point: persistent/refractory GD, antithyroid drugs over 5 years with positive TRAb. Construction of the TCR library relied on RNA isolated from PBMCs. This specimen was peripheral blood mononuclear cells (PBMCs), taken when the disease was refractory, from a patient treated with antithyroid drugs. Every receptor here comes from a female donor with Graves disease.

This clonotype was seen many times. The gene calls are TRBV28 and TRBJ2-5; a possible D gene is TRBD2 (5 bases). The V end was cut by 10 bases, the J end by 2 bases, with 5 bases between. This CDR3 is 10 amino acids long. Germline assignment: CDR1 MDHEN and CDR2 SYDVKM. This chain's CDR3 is CATGQETQYF. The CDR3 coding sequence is TGTGCCACGGGGCAAGAGACCCAGTACTTC.

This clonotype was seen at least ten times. DNA for the CDR3: TGTGCCAGCAGTGAACATCCCTACGAGCAGTACTTC. This sequence encodes CASSEHPYEQYF. The chain uses TRBV2 and TRBJ2-7, with D unclear. This CDR3 is built from 12 residues. Germline assignment: CDR1 SNHLY and CDR2 FYNNEI. Trimming removed 2 bases at V and 2 bases at J, with 4 bases between.

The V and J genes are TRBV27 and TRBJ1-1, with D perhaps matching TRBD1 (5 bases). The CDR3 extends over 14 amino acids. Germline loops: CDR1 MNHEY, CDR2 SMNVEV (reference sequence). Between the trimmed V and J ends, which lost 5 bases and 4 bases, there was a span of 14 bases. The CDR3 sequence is CASSTRVWGTEAFF. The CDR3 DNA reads TGTGCCAGCAGTACCAGGGTATGGGGCACTGAAGCTTTCTTT.

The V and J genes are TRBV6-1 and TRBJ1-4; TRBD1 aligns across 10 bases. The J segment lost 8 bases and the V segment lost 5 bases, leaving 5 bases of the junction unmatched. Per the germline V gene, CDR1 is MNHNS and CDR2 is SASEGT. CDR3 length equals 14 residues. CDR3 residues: CASSREDRGEKLFF. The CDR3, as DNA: TGTGCCAGCAGTCGCGAGGACAGGGGGGAAAAACTGTTTTTT.

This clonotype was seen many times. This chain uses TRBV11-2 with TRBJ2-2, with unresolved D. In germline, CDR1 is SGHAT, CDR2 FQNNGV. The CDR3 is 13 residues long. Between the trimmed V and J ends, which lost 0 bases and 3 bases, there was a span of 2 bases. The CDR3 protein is CASSLDHTGELFF. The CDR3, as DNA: TGTGCCAGCAGCTTAGATCACACCGGGGAGCTGTTTTTT.

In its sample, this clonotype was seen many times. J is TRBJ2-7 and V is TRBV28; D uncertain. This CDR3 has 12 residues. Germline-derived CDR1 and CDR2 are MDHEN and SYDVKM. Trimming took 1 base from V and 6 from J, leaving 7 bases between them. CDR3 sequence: CASSLFGVEQYF. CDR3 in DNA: TGTGCCAGCAGTTTATTCGGAGTCGAGCAGTACTTC.

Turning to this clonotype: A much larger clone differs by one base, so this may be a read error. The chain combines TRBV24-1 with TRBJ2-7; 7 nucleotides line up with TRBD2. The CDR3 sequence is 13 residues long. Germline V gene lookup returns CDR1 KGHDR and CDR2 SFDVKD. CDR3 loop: CATSDSGAYERYF. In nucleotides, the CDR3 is TGTGCCACCAGTGACAGCGGGGCGTACGAGCGGTACTTC.

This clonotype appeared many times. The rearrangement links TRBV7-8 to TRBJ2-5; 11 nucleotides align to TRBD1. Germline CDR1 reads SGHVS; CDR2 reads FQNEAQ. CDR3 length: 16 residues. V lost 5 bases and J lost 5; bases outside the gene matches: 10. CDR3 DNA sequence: TGTGCCAGCAGCCCTAGGCGGGACAGGGGGTTTGAGACCCAGTACTTC. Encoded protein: CASSPRRDRGFETQYF. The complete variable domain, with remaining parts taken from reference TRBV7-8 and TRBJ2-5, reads GAGVSQSPRYKVAKRGQDVALRCDPISGHVSLFWYQQALGQGPEFLTYFQNEAQLDKSGLPSDRFFAERPEGSVSTLKIQRTQQEDSAVYLCASSPRRDRGFETQYFGPGTRLLVL.

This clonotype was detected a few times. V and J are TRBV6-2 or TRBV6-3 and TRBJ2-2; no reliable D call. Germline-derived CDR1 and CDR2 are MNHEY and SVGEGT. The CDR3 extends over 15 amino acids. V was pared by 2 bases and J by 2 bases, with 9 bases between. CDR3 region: CASSYRPGNTGELFF. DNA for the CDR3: TGTGCCAGCAGTTACCGGCCAGGTAACACCGGGGAGCTGTTTTTT.